These 12 T cell receptor beta chains share one sample of origin, sequenced in a study of T cell responses to AZD1222 COVID-19 vaccine. Measured with immunoSEQ multiplex PCR; TCRdb has only the in-frame clones, and not every one. The data show about 150,000 clones, just under 95% seen once. Sample: peripheral blood, taken on day 0 of AZD1222 vaccination. All receptors come from an adult in good health.

The gene calls are TRBV27 and TRBJ2-1; TRBD2 aligns across 16 bases. V dropped 2 bases and J dropped 8; count of bases not matched to a gene: 3. Germline lookup yields CDR1 MNHEY and CDR2 SMNVEV (reference sequence). The CDR3 is 16 amino acids. This CDR3 reads CASSLGTSGRAYEQFF. CDR3 DNA: TGTGCCAGCAGTTTAGGGACTAGCGGGAGGGCTTATGAGCAGTTCTTC.

The chain couples TRBV5-5 to TRBJ1-5, with TRBD1 matching over 8 bases. Germline trimming cut 3 bases from V and 3 bases from J; bases unmatched to any gene: 5. The CDR3 covers 15 residues. Germline CDR1 reads SGHKS; CDR2 reads YYEKEE (reference sequence). The CDR3 DNA is TGTGCCAGCAGCTGGGACCAGGGGGCCAATCAGCCCCAGCATTTT. This gives the protein CASSWDQGANQPQHF.

J is TRBJ1-1 and V is TRBV18; 7 bases are a match to TRBD1. V shed 1 base and J 2 bases; nucleotides not matched to a gene: 7. Germline CDR1 KGHSH, CDR2 LQKENI. This CDR3 region has 16 residues. The CDR3 DNA reads TGTGCCAGCTCACCACTGGGACAGTACTCTAACACTGAAGCTTTCTTT. As protein: CASSPLGQYSNTEAFF.

The chain links TRBV27 to TRBJ1-5; 9 bases match TRBD1. CDR3 length: 16 amino acids. Per the germline V gene, CDR1 is MNHEY and CDR2 is SMNVEV (reference sequence). With 2 bases clipped from V and 2 bases from J, the junction kept 4 bases outside the gene matches. The CDR3 region has the DNA TGTGCCAGCAGTTTAGGGACAGGGTGGGGCAATCAGCCCCAGCATTTT. Translation gives CASSLGTGWGNQPQHF.

The chain combines TRBV6-1 with TRBJ1-6, with 9 bases fitting TRBD1. CDR3 length: 15 residues. CDR1 is MNHNS, CDR2 SASEGT, per germline. With V trimmed by 0 bases and J by 9 bases, 3 bases remained unmatched. CDR3 sequence reads: CASSEAGTGTSPLHF. The CDR3 DNA is TGTGCCAGCAGTGAAGCCGGGACAGGGACTTCACCCCTCCACTTT.

The V gene is TRBV10-1, the J gene TRBJ1-1, with 7 bases identical to TRBD1. V trimming: 4 bases; J trimming: 0 bases; junction bases outside the gene matches: 5. The CDR3 loop spans 15 amino acids. Germline loops: CDR1 WNHNN, CDR2 SYGVQD (reference sequence). The CDR3 is CASSGSGTVNTEAFF. CDR3 DNA: TGCGCCAGCAGTGGGTCCGGGACAGTGAACACTGAAGCTTTCTTT.

The V call is TRBV24-1, the J call TRBJ2-3; D is unclear. CDR1 is KGHDR and CDR2 is SFDVKD in the germline V gene. The CDR3 length is 13 residues. V gave up 3 bases and J gave up 6 bases, with 9 bases separating them. The CDR3 nucleotides read TGTGCCACCAGTGATCCGAACGTCGATACGCAGTATTTT. This translates into CATSDPNVDTQYF.

This clone has just one count. V is TRBV12-3 or TRBV12-4 and J is TRBJ1-4; D call uncertain. V gave up 6 bases and J gave up 5 bases, with 10 bases separating them. This CDR3 region has 13 residues. CDR3 coding DNA: TGTGCCAGCAGCCCCTTGACCAATGAAAAACTGTTTTTT. Its translation is CASSPLTNEKLFF.

V usage is TRBV5-1 and J usage is TRBJ1-6; possibly TRBD1 for D (5 bases). The CDR3 extends over 15 amino acids. V lost 0 bases, J lost 8 bases, and 12 bases lay in between. The germline V gene encodes CDR1 SGHRS and CDR2 YFSETQ. CDR3 sequence reads: CASSLAGRAYSPLHF. The CDR3 region has the DNA TGCGCCAGCAGCTTGGCCGGCAGGGCTTATTCACCCCTCCACTTT.

V and J are TRBV11-2 and TRBJ2-1; perhaps D is TRBD1 or TRBD2 (5 bases each). Germline-derived CDR1 and CDR2 are SGHAT and FQNNGV. The CDR3 length is 12 residues. The V gene lost 0 bases and the J gene lost 10 bases, with 7 bases spanning the gap. CDR3 region: CASSLDRGEQFF. The CDR3, as DNA: TGTGCCAGCAGCTTAGACCGGGGCGAGCAGTTCTTC.

This rearrangement joins TRBV7-2 to TRBJ1-1; perhaps TRBD1 as D (6 bases). The V gene lost 2 bases and the J gene lost 4 bases, with 11 bases spanning the gap. Germline CDR1 and CDR2: SGHTA and FQGNSA. The CDR3 is made up of 14 amino acids. The CDR3 DNA is TGTGCCAGCAGCTTAAAGGGCAGGGGCACTGAAGCTTTCTTT. Encoded protein: CASSLKGRGTEAFF.

V and J are TRBV6-6 and TRBJ1-2; D is possibly TRBD1 (5 bases). V was pared by 3 bases and J by 7 bases, with 15 bases between. The CDR3 totals 14 residues. Germline V gene lookup returns CDR1 MNHNY and CDR2 SVGAGI (reference sequence). CDR3 loop: CASSYIEGHGGYTF. DNA for the CDR3: TGTGCCAGCAGTTATATAGAGGGGCACGGTGGCTACACCTTC.